The next 29 T cell receptor beta chains were all read from a single sample in a study of Tregs in tolerant kidney transplant recipients. The method was immunoSEQ multiplex PCR; TCRdb's version includes in-frame clones alone and lacks a portion of them. In all, the sample yields roughly 2,500 clones. The nonmyeloablative bone marrow transplants came from related graft donors, with transient mixed chimerism. The sample here was CD8+ T cells from blood (PBMCs), taken 6 months after the transplant. All receptors come from a human patient who received a combined kidney and bone marrow transplant. These T cells may partly come from the graft donor.

Note on this clone: Sequencing ends 3 residues short of the CDR3 end; the germline J gene provides the rest. The V call is TRBV2, the J call TRBJ2-7; a possible D gene is TRBD1 (5 bases). Per the germline V gene, CDR1 is SNHLY and CDR2 is FYNNEI. The CDR3 length is 14 residues. Deletions cut 1 base from V and 5 bases from J, with 12 bases between. CDR3 residues: CASSEGVGADEQYF. The covered CDR3 bases are TGTGCCAGCAGTGAAGGAGTAGGGGCCGACGAG.

This clone is labeled hyperexpanded based on frequency. The CDR3 end lies 3 residues beyond the end of the read and is filled in from the germline J gene. The genes are TRBV5-1 and TRBJ2-1, with a weak D call TRBD2 (5 bases). CDR1 and CDR2 from the germline V gene are SGHRS and YFSETQ. Trimming took 4 bases from V and 9 from J, leaving 14 bases between them. The CDR3 loop spans 13 amino acids. The CDR3 reads CASSVELATEQFF. The CDR3 bases that were read are TGCGCCAGCAGCGTGGAATTAGCGACTGAG.

A remark on this clone: Read data end 3 residues before the CDR3 end; the end is taken from the germline J gene. The chain uses TRBV19 and TRBJ1-5; D ambiguous. Germline CDR1 is LNHDA and CDR2 is SQIVND (reference sequence). V shed 4 bases and J shed 1 base, with 8 bases lying between them. The CDR3 runs 14 residues. Partial CDR3 DNA: TGTGCCAGTAGTAGTCCTAAAAGCAATCAGCCC. This sequence encodes CASSSPKSNQP. The full-length CDR3 reads as CASSSPKSNQPQHF.

This clone is deemed large (0.1 to 1%) by its frequency. The CDR3 goes on 3 residues after the read ends, and that part is filled in from the germline J gene. The chain recombines TRBV20-1 with TRBJ2-2, with D unclear. Germline CDR1 and CDR2: DFQATT and SNEGSKA (reference sequence). CDR3 size: 14 residues. Trimming took 0 bases from V and 1 from J, leaving 6 bases between them. The CDR3: CSARDRQNTGELFF. The CDR3 DNA, read in part, is TGCAGTGCTAGAGACAGGCAGAACACCGGGGAG.

Worth noting for this clone: The read is 3 residues too short to cover the CDR3 end, so that end is filled in from the germline J gene. The chain uses TRBV10-2 and TRBJ1-6; TRBD1 agrees at 7 bases. The CDR3 has 15 amino acids. V was pared by 6 bases and J by 12 bases, with 14 bases of the junction left unmatched. Per germline, CDR1 WSHSY and CDR2 SAAADI. CDR3 region: CASRDFTGTAIPLHF. CDR3 DNA (partial): TGCGCCAGCAGAGACTTTACCGGGACAGCGATACCC.

Comments on this clone: The read terminates 3 residues before the CDR3 end, so the remaining end is supplied by the germline J gene. This rearrangement joins TRBV5-5 to TRBJ2-7; TRBD2 might be the D (6 bases). Germline CDR1 is SGHKS and CDR2 is YYEKEE (reference sequence). The CDR3 sequence is 14 residues long. Trimming cost V 5 bases and J 2 bases, with 14 bases left between them. The CDR3 region is CASRDRDSPYEQYF. The DNA read from the CDR3 is TGTGCCAGCAGAGACCGGGACTCACCCTACGAG.

For this clone: The CDR3 goes on 3 residues after the read ends, and that part is filled in from the germline J gene. The chain couples TRBV6-2 or TRBV6-3 to TRBJ2-6; D is unresolved. The CDR3 is 16 residues long. Trimming took off 5 bases at V and 0 bases at J, with 11 bases between the two ends. Germline lookup yields CDR1 MNHEY and CDR2 SVGEGT. Here the CDR3 reads CASSRLYSSGANVLTF. The CDR3 bases that were read are TGTGCCAGCAGTCGCCTTTACAGCTCTGGGGCCAACGTC.

On this clone itself: The DNA ends 3 residues before the CDR3 does, and the rest of the CDR3 is filled in from the germline J gene. The chain links TRBV7-9 to TRBJ2-7; D may be TRBD1 (5 bases). Trimming pared 5 bases from V and 3 bases from J, leaving 14 bases between. This CDR3 region has 14 residues. Germline V lookup: CDR1 SEHNR, CDR2 FQNEAQ (reference sequence). The chain's CDR3 is CASSPSPQGYEQYF. CDR3 DNA, as far as it was read: TGTGCCAGCAGCCCCTCCCCCCAGGGCTACGAG.

Remarks on this clone: The read falls 3 residues short of the CDR3 end, and the missing part is taken from the germline J gene. V usage is TRBV30 and J usage is TRBJ2-1, with D maybe TRBD1 (5 bases). Germline loops: CDR1 GTSNPN, CDR2 SVGIG (reference sequence). Trimming cost V 4 bases and J 0 bases, with 10 bases left between them. The CDR3 runs to 14 residues. CDR3 in amino acids: CAWMSDISYNEQFF. CDR3 bases read: TGTGCCTGGATGTCGGACATCTCCTACAATGAG.

Comment on this clone: The read terminates 3 residues before the CDR3 end, so the remaining end is supplied by the germline J gene. The chain carries TRBV20-1 and TRBJ2-1; D gene uncertain. This CDR3 is built from 11 residues. V shed 2 bases and J shed 6 bases, with 5 bases lying between them. Germline V lookup: CDR1 DFQATT, CDR2 SNEGSKA (reference sequence). The part of the CDR3 DNA that was read is TGCAGTGCTAGACCGGGCAATGAG. It encodes CSARPGNE. The whole CDR3 protein is CSARPGNEQFF.

Regarding this clone: With the read ending 3 residues before the CDR3 end, the germline J gene is used to fill in that end. This chain joins TRBV9 and TRBJ2-7; 14 nucleotides line up with TRBD2. The CDR3 sequence is 15 residues long. Germline-derived CDR1 and CDR2 are SGDLS and YYNGEE. V shed 4 bases and J 4 bases; nucleotides not matched to a gene: 4. The sequenced part of the CDR3 DNA is TGTGCCAGCAGCTCCGGACTAGCGGGAGGATACGAG. Translating it yields CASSSGLAGGYE. The full CDR3 is CASSSGLAGGYEQYF. The full variable domain, rest sourced from reference TRBV9 and TRBJ2-7, is DSGVTQTPKHLITATGQRVTLRCSPRSGDLSVYWYQQSLDQGLQFLIQYYNGEERAKGNILERFSAQQFPDLHSELNLSSLELGDSALYFCASSSGLAGGYEQYFGPGTRLTVT.

Note on this clone: The sequence runs out 3 residues before the end of the CDR3; the remainder is reconstructed from the germline J gene. The V call is TRBV28, the J call TRBJ2-7; 8 bases align to TRBD2. Germline CDR1 MDHEN, CDR2 SYDVKM. The CDR3 length is 14 residues. With 3 bases clipped from V and 5 bases from J, the junction kept 6 bases outside the gene matches. CDR3 DNA (partial): TGTGCCAGCAGTTTTGGCGGGAGGATACACGAG. Translating it yields CASSFGGRIHE. The full CDR3 protein is CASSFGGRIHEQYF.

Of note for this clone: The CDR3 end is not reached by the read, which stops 3 residues before it; the germline J gene fills it in. The chain uses TRBV20-1 and TRBJ2-2; 12 positions agree with TRBD2. Germline V gene lookup returns CDR1 DFQATT and CDR2 SNEGSKA (reference sequence). The V gene end was trimmed by 5 bases and the J gene end by 2 bases; junction bases not matched to a gene: 6. CDR3 length: 16 amino acids. The DNA read from the CDR3 is TGCAGTGCTCTTGGACTAGCGGGACGTAACACCGGGGAG. Translating it yields CSALGLAGRNTGE. Given in full, the CDR3 is CSALGLAGRNTGELFF.

With regard to this clone: The read terminates 3 residues ahead of where the CDR3 ends, so the germline J gene completes it. The chain recombines TRBV2 with TRBJ1-2; 9 positions agree with TRBD1. This CDR3 spans 15 amino acids. Losses at the gene ends were 6 bases for V and 4 bases for J; bases not matched to a gene: 9. The germline CDR1 and CDR2 sequences are SNHLY and FYNNEI. The covered CDR3 bases are TGTGCCAGCAGGATCCGGGACAGGGAAAGCTATGGC. This gives the protein CASRIRDRESYG. In full, the CDR3 is CASRIRDRESYGYTF.

For this clone: The read ends 3 residues before the CDR3 terminus; that terminus is restored from the germline J gene. V gene TRBV5-1 combines with J gene TRBJ2-7, with TRBD2 matching 13 bases. There are 16 residues in the CDR3. The trim removed 0 bases at V and 5 bases at J, leaving 5 bases unmatched. The germline V gene has CDR1 SGHRS and CDR2 YFSETQ. CDR3 DNA, as far as it was read: TGCGCCAGCAGCTTGGCTCTAGGACTAGCGGGAGACGAG. This translates into CASSLALGLAGDE. The complete CDR3 reads CASSLALGLAGDEQYF.

Worth noting for this clone: The sequenced fragment ends 3 residues before the CDR3 boundary, so the rest is inferred from the germline J gene. The rearrangement joins TRBV6-2 or TRBV6-3 to TRBJ2-2; D is perhaps TRBD1 (6 bases). V was cut by 4 bases and J by 4 bases, with 19 bases left in between. Germline V lookup: CDR1 MNHEY, CDR2 SVGEGT. The CDR3 has 17 amino acids. CDR3 sequence reads: CASSSQPGTRGTGELFF. The part of the CDR3 DNA that was read is TGTGCCAGCAGTTCCCAACCCGGGACACGCGGCACCGGGGAG.

As to this clone: The read terminates 3 residues ahead of where the CDR3 ends, so the germline J gene completes it. The chain joins TRBV20-1 to TRBJ2-7; 14 nucleotides match TRBD2. The V segment lost 5 bases and the J segment 2 bases; nucleotides outside the gene matches: 8. This CDR3 has 16 amino acids. Germline-derived CDR1 and CDR2 are DFQATT and SNEGSKA (reference sequence). The CDR3 region is CSAYPGTSGRTYEQYF. The covered CDR3 bases are TGCAGTGCTTACCCCGGGACTAGCGGGAGAACCTACGAG.

Worth noting for this clone: The read stops 3 residues short of the end of the CDR3; the missing end is completed from the germline J gene. The V gene is TRBV28, the J gene TRBJ1-4, with D perhaps matching TRBD1 (6 bases). Between the trimmed V and J ends, which lost 5 bases and 7 bases, there was a span of 17 bases. This CDR3 is built from 15 residues. Germline-derived CDR1 and CDR2 are MDHEN and SYDVKM. Partial CDR3 DNA: TGTGCCAGCAGTGCCAAGGACAGACCCATTGAAAAA. It specifies CASSAKDRPIEK. The full CDR3 protein is CASSAKDRPIEKLFF.

Remarks on this clone: The sequenced fragment ends 3 residues before the CDR3 boundary, so the rest is inferred from the germline J gene. V gene TRBV6-2 or TRBV6-3 combines with J gene TRBJ2-7; 8 positions agree with TRBD1. In germline, CDR1 is MNHEY, CDR2 SVGEGT. V gave up 2 bases and J gave up 1 base; unmatched junction bases: 4. There are 15 residues in the CDR3. CDR3 bases read: TGTGCCAGCAGTTACGAGGGGACAGGTTCCTACGAG. This encodes CASSYEGTGSYE. The whole CDR3 is CASSYEGTGSYEQYF.

Frequency places this clone as medium-sized. Read sequence stops 3 residues before the CDR3 end, and the germline J gene provides the missing end. The gene calls are TRBV6-4 and TRBJ2-3; TRBD2 agrees at 7 bases. The CDR3 is 15 residues long. Germline-derived CDR1 and CDR2 are MRHNA and SNTAGT. With 4 bases clipped from V and 0 bases from J, the junction kept 4 bases outside the gene matches. CDR3 DNA (partial): TGTGCCAGCAGTGTGTCAGCGGGGAGCACAGATACG. Encoded protein: CASSVSAGSTDT. The CDR3 in full is CASSVSAGSTDTQYF.

On this clone: The sequenced fragment ends 3 residues before the CDR3 boundary, so the rest is inferred from the germline J gene. The V gene is TRBV29-1, the J gene TRBJ2-1; TRBD2 matches at 11 bases. The CDR3 is 15 residues long. Losses at the gene ends were 7 bases for V and 1 base for J; bases not matched to a gene: 6. Germline V gene data show CDR1 as SQVTM and CDR2 as ANQGSEA. This CDR3 is CSARTSGLSYNEQFF. The part of the CDR3 DNA that was read is TGCAGCGCCAGGACTAGCGGGCTTTCCTACAATGAG.

In regard to this clone: Read coverage stops 3 residues before the CDR3 terminus; the germline J gene supplies the remainder. This chain connects TRBV7-9 to TRBJ1-1; a weak D match, TRBD1 (5 bases). Per germline, CDR1 SEHNR and CDR2 FQNEAQ (reference sequence). The CDR3 consists of 14 residues. V lost 1 base to trimming and J lost 2 bases, with 8 bases between them. CDR3 sequence reads: CASSLEGLNTEAFF. The CDR3 bases that were read are TGTGCCAGCAGCTTAGAGGGGCTAAACACTGAA.

On this clone: Coverage ceases 3 residues before the CDR3 finishes, and the germline J gene fills in the end. The chain has TRBV5-1 and TRBJ2-7; weak D call: TRBD2 (5 bases). Trimming removed 5 bases at V and 3 bases at J, with 21 bases between. This CDR3 is built from 16 residues. Germline CDR1 SGHRS, CDR2 YFSETQ. CDR3 bases read: TGCGCCAGCAGGGAGACATGGAGACAAGGAGGCTACGAG. Residues: CASRETWRQGGYE. The entire CDR3 reads CASRETWRQGGYEQYF.

Points on this clone: Coverage ceases 3 residues before the CDR3 finishes, and the germline J gene fills in the end. This sequence joins TRBV5-4 and TRBJ2-1; 7 bases are a match to TRBD1. The CDR3 covers 15 residues. In germline, CDR1 is SGHNT, CDR2 YYREEE (reference sequence). Germline trimming cut 3 bases from V and 2 bases from J; bases unmatched to any gene: 5. The sequenced part of the CDR3 DNA is TGTGCCAGCAGCTCACAGGGGTCCCCCTACAATGAG. It encodes CASSSQGSPYNE. The entire CDR3 sequence reads CASSSQGSPYNEQFF.

The part of the CDR3 DNA that was read is TGCAGTGCTAGACCCAATCCGGGACTAGCGGTATTAACATCTAGCACAGATACG. Its protein product is CSARPNPGLAVLTSSTDT. From start to end, the CDR3 is CSARPNPGLAVLTSSTDTQYF. The chain carries TRBV20-1 and TRBJ2-3, with 11 bases lining up with TRBD2. The read stops 3 residues short of the end of the CDR3; the missing end is completed from the germline J gene. This CDR3 has 21 amino acids. In germline, CDR1 is DFQATT, CDR2 SNEGSKA (reference sequence). V lost 2 bases, J lost 0 bases, and 19 bases stayed unmatched.

Points on this clone: The read stops 3 residues short of the end of the CDR3; the missing end is completed from the germline J gene. The rearrangement links TRBV14 to TRBJ2-7, with 10 bases matching TRBD1. Germline lookup yields CDR1 SGHDN and CDR2 FVKESK. With V trimmed by 5 bases and J by 0 bases, 4 bases remained unmatched. CDR3 size: 15 residues. This chain's CDR3 is CASSKRTGGSYEQYF. The CDR3 bases that were read are TGTGCCAGCAGCAAAAGGACAGGGGGCTCCTACGAG.

Remarks on this clone: The read comes to an end 3 residues before the CDR3 does, leaving the germline J gene to fill in the end. V is TRBV25-1 and J is TRBJ2-2, with TRBD1 identical over 7 bases. The CDR3 runs 14 residues. Germline values: CDR1 MGHDK, CDR2 SYGVNS. Trimming cost V 4 bases and J 3 bases; bases outside gene matches: 2. CDR3 amino acids: CASSGQGDTGELFF. CDR3 bases read: TGTGCCAGCAGTGGTCAGGGGGACACCGGGGAG.

Its frequency marks this clone as medium-sized. Read data end 3 residues before the CDR3 end; the end is taken from the germline J gene. The J gene is TRBJ1-1, the V gene TRBV4-1; 10 bases match TRBD1. J was trimmed by 4 bases and V by 0 bases; bases with no gene match: 2. The CDR3 covers 15 residues. Germline V lookup: CDR1 MGHRA, CDR2 YSYEKL. CDR3 DNA, as far as it was read: TGCGCCAGCAGCCAAGAGGGACAGGGGATCACTGAA. Translated: CASSQEGQGITE. The full CDR3 reads CASSQEGQGITEAFF.

Turning to this clone: Sequencing ends 3 residues short of the CDR3 end; the germline J gene provides the rest. The chain employs TRBV5-1 and TRBJ1-1; the D is unclear. The V gene's germline CDR1 is SGHRS and CDR2 YFSETQ. The CDR3 consists of 12 residues. V was shortened by 7 bases and J by 1 base, with 8 bases between the two germline ends. The covered CDR3 bases are TGCGCCAGCCGCGGGAGGAACACTGAA. This encodes CASRGRNTE. The CDR3, in full, reads CASRGRNTEAFF.